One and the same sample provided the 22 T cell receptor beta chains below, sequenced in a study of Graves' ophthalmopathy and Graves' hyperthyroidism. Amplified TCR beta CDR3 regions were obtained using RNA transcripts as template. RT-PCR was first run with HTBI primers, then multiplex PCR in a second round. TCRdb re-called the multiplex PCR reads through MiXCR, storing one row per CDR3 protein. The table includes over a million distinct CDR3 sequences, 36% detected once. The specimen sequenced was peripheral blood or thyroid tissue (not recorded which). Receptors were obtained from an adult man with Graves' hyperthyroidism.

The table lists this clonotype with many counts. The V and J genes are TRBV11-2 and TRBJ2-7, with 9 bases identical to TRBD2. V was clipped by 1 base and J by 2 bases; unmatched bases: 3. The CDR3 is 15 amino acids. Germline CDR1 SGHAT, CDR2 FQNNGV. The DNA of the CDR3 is TGTGCCAGCAGCTTAGGACTAGCGGAACCCTACGAGCAGTACTTC. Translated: CASSLGLAEPYEQYF.

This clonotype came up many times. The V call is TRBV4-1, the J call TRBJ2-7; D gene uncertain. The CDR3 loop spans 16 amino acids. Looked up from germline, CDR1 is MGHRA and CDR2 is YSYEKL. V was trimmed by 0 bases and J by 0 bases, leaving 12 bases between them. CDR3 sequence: CASSQESGPSSYEQYF. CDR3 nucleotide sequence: TGCGCCAGCAGCCAAGAATCGGGCCCCAGCTCCTACGAGCAGTACTTC.

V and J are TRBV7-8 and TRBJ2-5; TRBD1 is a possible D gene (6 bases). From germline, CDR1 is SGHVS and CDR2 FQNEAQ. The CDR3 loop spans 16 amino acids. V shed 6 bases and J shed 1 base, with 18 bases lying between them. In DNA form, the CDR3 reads TGTGCCAGCAGTTACGGACAGAGTAACATCCAAGAGACCCAGTACTTC. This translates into CASSYGQSNIQETQYF.

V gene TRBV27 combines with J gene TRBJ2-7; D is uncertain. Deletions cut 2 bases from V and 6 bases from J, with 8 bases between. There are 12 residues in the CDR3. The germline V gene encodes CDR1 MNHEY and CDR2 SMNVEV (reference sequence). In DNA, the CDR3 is TGTGCCAGCAGTTTAATAGGGTTCGAGCAGTACTTC. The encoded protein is CASSLIGFEQYF.

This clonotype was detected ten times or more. CDR3 bases: TGTGCCACCAGTGACTCCGTGGGGAATCAGCCCCAGCATTTT. It translates to CATSDSVGNQPQHF. The genes are TRBV24-1 and TRBJ1-5; no clear D gene. This CDR3 contains 14 residues. The V and J ends lost 4 bases and 4 bases respectively, with 10 bases between them. Germline-derived CDR1 and CDR2 are KGHDR and SFDVKD.

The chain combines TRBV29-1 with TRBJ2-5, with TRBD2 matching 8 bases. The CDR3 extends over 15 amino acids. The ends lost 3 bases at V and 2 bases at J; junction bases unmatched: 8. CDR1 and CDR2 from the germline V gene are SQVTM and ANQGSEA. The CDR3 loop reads CSVESAGGRQETQYF. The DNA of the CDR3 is TGCAGCGTTGAGTCTGCGGGGGGTCGGCAAGAGACCCAGTACTTC.

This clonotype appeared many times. CDR3 region: CAAWTDNYGYTF. DNA of the CDR3: TGTGCCGCCTGGACAGATAACTATGGCTACACCTTC. The chain couples TRBV10-3 to TRBJ1-2; D is possibly TRBD1 (6 bases). The CDR3 runs to 12 residues. V lost 11 bases, J lost 1 base, and 11 bases lay in between. CDR1 and CDR2 (germline): ENHRY, SYGVKD.

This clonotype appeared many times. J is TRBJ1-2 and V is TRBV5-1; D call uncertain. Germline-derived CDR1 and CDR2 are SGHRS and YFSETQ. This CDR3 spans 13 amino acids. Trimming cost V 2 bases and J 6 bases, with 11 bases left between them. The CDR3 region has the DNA TGCGCCAGCAGCTTATCTGGGGAGGATGGCTACACCTTC. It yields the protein CASSLSGEDGYTF.

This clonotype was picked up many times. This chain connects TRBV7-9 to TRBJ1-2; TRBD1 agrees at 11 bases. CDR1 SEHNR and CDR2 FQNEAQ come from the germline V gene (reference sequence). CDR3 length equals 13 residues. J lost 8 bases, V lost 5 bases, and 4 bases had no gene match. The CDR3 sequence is CASSPDRGLGYTF. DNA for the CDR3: TGTGCCAGCAGCCCGGACAGGGGGCTCGGCTACACCTTC.

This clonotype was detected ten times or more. In DNA, the CDR3 is TGCAGTGCTAGCGGGGAGAACACCGGGGAGCTGTTTTTT. This codes for CSASGENTGELFF. This chain uses TRBV20-1 with TRBJ2-2; D is perhaps TRBD2 (5 bases). V was trimmed by 3 bases and J by 1 base, leaving 6 bases between them. CDR1 is DFQATT and CDR2 is SNEGSKA in the germline V gene (reference sequence). The CDR3 is 13 residues long.

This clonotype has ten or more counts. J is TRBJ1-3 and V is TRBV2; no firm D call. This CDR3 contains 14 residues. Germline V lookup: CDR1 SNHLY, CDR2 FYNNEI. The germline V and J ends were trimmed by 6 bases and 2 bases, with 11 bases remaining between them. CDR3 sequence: CASSGPAPGNTIYF. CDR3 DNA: TGTGCCAGCAGCGGACCTGCGCCTGGAAACACCATATATTTT.

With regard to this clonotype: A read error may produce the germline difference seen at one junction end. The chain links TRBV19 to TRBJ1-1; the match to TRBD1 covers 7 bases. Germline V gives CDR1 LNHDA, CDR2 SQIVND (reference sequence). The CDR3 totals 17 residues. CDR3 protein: CASSTGTAASTYPEAFF. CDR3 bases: TGTGCCAGTAGTACGGGGACAGCGGCTTCCACTTACCCTGAAGCCTTCTTT.

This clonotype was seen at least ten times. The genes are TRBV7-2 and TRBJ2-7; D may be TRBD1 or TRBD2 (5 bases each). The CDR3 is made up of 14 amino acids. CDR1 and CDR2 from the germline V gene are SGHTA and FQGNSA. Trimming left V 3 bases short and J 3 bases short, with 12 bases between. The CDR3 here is CASSLSGRGYEQYF. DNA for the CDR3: TGTGCCAGCAGCTTGTCGGGACGGGGCTACGAGCAGTACTTC.

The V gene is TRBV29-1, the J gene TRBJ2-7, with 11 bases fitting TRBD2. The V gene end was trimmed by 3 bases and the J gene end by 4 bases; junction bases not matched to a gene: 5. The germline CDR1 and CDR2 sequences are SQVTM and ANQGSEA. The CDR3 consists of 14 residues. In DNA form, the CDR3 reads TGCAGCGTTGAGGGACTAGCGGACCGATACGAGCAGTACTTC. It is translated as CSVEGLADRYEQYF.

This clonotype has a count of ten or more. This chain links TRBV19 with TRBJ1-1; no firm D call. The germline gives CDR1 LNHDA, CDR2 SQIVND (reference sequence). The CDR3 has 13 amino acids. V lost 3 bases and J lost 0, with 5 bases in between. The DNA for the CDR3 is TGTGCCAGTAGTATTCGGGTGAACACTGAAGCTTTCTTT. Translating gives CASSIRVNTEAFF.

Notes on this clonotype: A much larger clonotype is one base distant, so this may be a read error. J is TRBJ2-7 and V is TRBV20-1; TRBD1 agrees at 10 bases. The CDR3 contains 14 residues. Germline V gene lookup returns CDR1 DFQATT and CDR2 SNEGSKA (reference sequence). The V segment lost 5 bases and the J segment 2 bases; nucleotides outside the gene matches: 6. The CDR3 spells CSAPGQGRPYEQYF. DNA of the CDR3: TGCAGTGCTCCGGGACAGGGGAGGCCCTACGAGCAGTACTTC.

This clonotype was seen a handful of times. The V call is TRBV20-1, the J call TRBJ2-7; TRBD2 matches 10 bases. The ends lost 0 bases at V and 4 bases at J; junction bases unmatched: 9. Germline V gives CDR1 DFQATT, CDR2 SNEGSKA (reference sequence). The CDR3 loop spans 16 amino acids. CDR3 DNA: TGCAGTGCTAGAGATTCTAGCGGGAGTAGACCGTACGAGCAGTACTTC. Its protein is CSARDSSGSRPYEQYF.

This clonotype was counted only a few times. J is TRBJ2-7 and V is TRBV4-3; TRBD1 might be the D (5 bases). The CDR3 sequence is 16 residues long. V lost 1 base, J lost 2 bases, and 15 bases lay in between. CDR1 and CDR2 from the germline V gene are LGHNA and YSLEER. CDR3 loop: CASSQGWQGPTYEQYF. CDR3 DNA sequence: TGCGCCAGCAGCCAAGGCTGGCAGGGCCCGACCTACGAGCAGTACTTC.

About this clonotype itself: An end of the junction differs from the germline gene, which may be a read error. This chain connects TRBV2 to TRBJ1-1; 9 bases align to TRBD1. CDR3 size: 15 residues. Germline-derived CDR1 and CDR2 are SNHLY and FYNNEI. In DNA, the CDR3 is TGTGCCTGCAGCACCAGGGACCGGACAGGGGCAGAAGCTTTCTTT. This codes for CACSTRDRTGAEAFF.

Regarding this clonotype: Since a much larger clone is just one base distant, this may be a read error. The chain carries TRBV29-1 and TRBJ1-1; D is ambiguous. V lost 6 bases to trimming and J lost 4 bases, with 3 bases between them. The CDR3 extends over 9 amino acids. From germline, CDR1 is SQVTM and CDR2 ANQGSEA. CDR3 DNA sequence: TGCAGCGTGATCACTGAAGCTTTCTTT. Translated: CSVITEAFF.

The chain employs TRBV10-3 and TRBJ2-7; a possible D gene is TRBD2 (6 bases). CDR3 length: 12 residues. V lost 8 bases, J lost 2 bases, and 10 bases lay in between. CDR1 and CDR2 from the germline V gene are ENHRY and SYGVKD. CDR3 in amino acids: CAIGGSTYEQYF. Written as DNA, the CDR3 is TGTGCCATCGGGGGGAGCACCTACGAGCAGTACTTC.

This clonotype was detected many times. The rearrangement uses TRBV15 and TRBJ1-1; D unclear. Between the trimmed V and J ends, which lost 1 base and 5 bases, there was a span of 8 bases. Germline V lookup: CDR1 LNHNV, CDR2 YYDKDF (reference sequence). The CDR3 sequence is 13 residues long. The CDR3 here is CATSRAVGTEAFF. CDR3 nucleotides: TGTGCCACCAGCAGAGCGGTGGGGACTGAAGCTTTCTTT.